A selection of T cell receptor beta chains follows, all from one sample in a study of shared clonotypes between healthy human individuals. Assay used: immunoSEQ multiplex PCR; TCRdb lists only in-frame clones, some missing. The sample includes around 2,100,000 clones, roughly 95% of them seen just once. Material for sequencing was naive CD8+ T cells sorted from blood. These receptors were collected from a man between 18 and 29 years old in good health. CDR3s include the opening cysteine and the closing phenylalanine or tryptophan. The order of the fields is V gene, D gene, J gene, clone size, CDR3 protein, CDR3 DNA. The D gene is left open where the match is weak. The size of a clone is reported for some rows only, either as once, few or many, or as a class for expanded clones.

>TRBV9|NA|TRBJ2-3|NA
CASSDSSVSSTDTQYF
TGTGCCAGCAGCGACAGTAGTGTATCTAGCACAGATACGCAGTATTTT
>TRBV4-1|NA|TRBJ2-7|NA
CASSHGQPRRGGEQYF
TGCGCCAGCAGCCATGGACAGCCACGAAGAGGAGGGGAGCAGTACTTC
>TRBV10-3|NA|TRBJ2-1|NA
CAIGRPSGSYNEQFF
TGTGCCATCGGGAGGCCCAGCGGCTCCTACAATGAGCAGTTCTTC
>TRBV27|NA|TRBJ1-4|NA
CASSLGSGGEKLFF
TGTGCCAGCAGCCTGGGCTCGGGGGGTGAAAAACTGTTTTTT
>TRBV30|TRBD1|TRBJ1-1|few
CAWCRGLNTEAFF
TGTGCCTGGTGCAGGGGGCTGAACACTGAAGCTTTCTTT
>TRBV28|TRBD2|TRBJ2-1|NA
CASSTWTSGGMNNEQFF
TGTGCCAGCAGTACCTGGACTAGCGGGGGGATGAACAATGAGCAGTTCTTC
>TRBV28|NA|TRBJ1-2|NA
CASSLRGGPNYGYTF
TGTGCCAGCAGTTTAAGGGGAGGGCCTAACTATGGCTACACCTTC
>TRBV12-5|NA|TRBJ2-2|NA
CASGLPPGESVGELFF
TGTGCTAGTGGTTTGCCCCCGGGTGAGAGCGTCGGGGAGCTGTTTTTT
>TRBV9|NA|TRBJ2-7|few
CASSVGGAGDEQYF
TGTGCCAGCAGCGTAGGAGGGGCCGGAGACGAGCAGTACTTC
>TRBV5-6|TRBD1|TRBJ2-7|NA
CASLQGAYSYEQYF
TGTGCCAGTCTCCAGGGGGCGTACTCCTACGAGCAGTACTTC
>TRBV5-6|TRBD2|TRBJ2-3|NA
CASSLVRGGGTDTQYF
TGTGCCAGCAGCTTGGTGCGGGGGGGAGGCACAGATACGCAGTATTTT
>TRBV5-1|NA|TRBJ2-7|NA
CASSLGTGPQTYEQYF
TGCGCCAGCAGCTTGGGCACGGGACCCCAAACCTACGAGCAGTACTTC
>TRBV30|NA|TRBJ2-7|NA
CAWSPRGTSSEQYF
TGTGCCTGGAGCCCTAGAGGGACATCCTCCGAGCAGTACTTC
>TRBV11-2|NA|TRBJ2-7|NA
CASIASTRAAHAEQYF
TGTGCCAGCATCGCCTCAACCCGGGCCGCCCACGCCGAGCAGTACTTC
>TRBV21-1|NA|TRBJ2-1|NA
CASSKGIGLAGNEQFF
TGTGCCAGCAGCAAAGGAATAGGGCTAGCGGGCAATGAGCAGTTCTTC
>TRBV27|NA|TRBJ2-2|once
CASSPTGTGELFF
TGTGCCAGCAGCCCTACAGGGACCGGGGAGCTGTTTTTT
>TRBV7-6|TRBD1|TRBJ2-1|NA
CASSLVRGQYNEQFF
TGTGCCAGCAGCTTAGTCAGGGGGCAATACAATGAGCAGTTCTTC
>TRBV19|NA|TRBJ2-7|NA
CASSPAGPWNYEQYF
TGTGCCAGTAGCCCTGCGGGTCCGTGGAATTACGAGCAGTACTTC
>TRBV4-3|TRBD2|TRBJ2-3|NA
CASSQGLAATDTQYF
TGCGCCAGCAGCCAAGGACTAGCAGCGACAGATACGCAGTATTTT
>TRBV5-4|TRBD2|TRBJ2-1|NA
CASSWWEGAYNEQFF
TGTGCCAGCAGCTGGTGGGAGGGTGCCTACAATGAGCAGTTCTTC
>TRBV5-4|NA|TRBJ1-5|NA
CASSSKPNQPQHF
TGTGCCAGCAGCTCTAAACCTAATCAGCCCCAGCATTTT
>TRBV4-1|NA|TRBJ2-3|NA
CASSQDEITDTQYF
TGCGCCAGCAGCCAAGACGAAATCACAGATACGCAGTATTTT
>TRBV7-9|NA|TRBJ2-5|NA
CASSNRWTDQETQYF
TGTGCCAGCAGCAATCGATGGACTGATCAAGAGACCCAGTACTTC
>TRBV13|NA|TRBJ1-4|NA
CASSLGPGDANEKLFF
TGTGCCAGCAGCTTAGGCCCAGGGGACGCTAATGAAAAACTGTTTTTT
>TRBV28|NA|TRBJ2-4|NA
CASSGRGVKNIQYF
TGTGCCAGCAGCGGACGAGGTGTAAAAAACATTCAGTACTTC
>TRBV4-3|NA|TRBJ2-7|NA
CASSQGVVSEQYF
TGCGCCAGCAGCCAAGGTGTCGTCAGCGAGCAGTACTTC
>TRBV10-2|TRBD1|TRBJ2-1|NA
CASSDLDRSPNEQFF
TGCGCCAGCAGTGATCTGGACAGGTCTCCCAATGAGCAGTTCTTC
>TRBV4-3|NA|TRBJ2-1|NA
CASSQDPLEGPNNEQFF
TGCGCCAGCAGCCAAGACCCCCTCGAAGGGCCCAACAATGAGCAGTTCTTC
>TRBV5-6|TRBD1|TRBJ2-7|NA
CASSWGQGRYEQYF
TGTGCCAGCAGCTGGGGACAGGGGCGCTACGAGCAGTACTTC
>TRBV4-3|NA|TRBJ1-1|NA
CASSLGQGVNLEAFF
TGCGCCAGCAGCCTGGGCCAGGGAGTGAATCTTGAAGCTTTCTTT
>TRBV27|NA|TRBJ2-7|NA
CASSFSHGAATYEQYF
TGTGCCAGCAGTTTCTCCCATGGAGCCGCCACCTACGAGCAGTACTTC
>TRBV19|TRBD2|TRBJ2-2|NA
CASTVVGGAGELFF
TGTGCCAGCACCGTAGTGGGGGGGGCCGGGGAGCTGTTTTTT
>TRBV4-3|NA|TRBJ1-1|NA
CASSQDGGLGTEAFF
TGCGCCAGCAGCCAAGATGGCGGGTTAGGTACTGAAGCTTTCTTT
>TRBV21-1|NA|TRBJ2-7|NA
CASSKKAVDDPRYYEQYF
TGTGCCAGCAGCAAAAAAGCAGTTGATGACCCCAGGTACTACGAGCAGTACTTC
>TRBV4-1|TRBD1|TRBJ2-7|NA
CASSQFHTGQGAYEQYF
TGCGCCAGCAGCCAATTTCATACGGGACAGGGGGCCTACGAGCAGTACTTC
>TRBV28|NA|TRBJ1-6|NA
CASTPRRGNSYNSPLHF
TGTGCCAGCACCCCTCGTAGGGGGAACTCCTATAATTCACCCCTCCACTTT
>TRBV5-6|TRBD2|TRBJ2-7|NA
CASSLAGESYEQYF
TGTGCCAGCAGCTTAGCGGGAGAAAGCTACGAGCAGTACTTC
>TRBV7-9|NA|TRBJ2-5|NA
CASSSDRAEAETQYF
TGTGCCAGCAGCTCGGACAGAGCCGAAGCGGAGACCCAGTACTTC
>TRBV14|NA|TRBJ2-5|NA
CASSQEYLKTQYF
TGTGCCAGCAGCCAAGAATACCTCAAGACCCAGTACTTC
>TRBV7-6|TRBD2|TRBJ2-3|once
CASSLVGGAGDTQYF
TGTGCCAGCAGCTTAGTCGGGGGGGCTGGAGATACGCAGTATTTT
>TRBV4-2|NA|TRBJ1-1|NA
CASSQEEGSGFGEAFF
TGTGCCAGCAGCCAAGAAGAAGGATCCGGGTTTGGTGAAGCTTTCTTT
>TRBV19|TRBD1|TRBJ1-2|few
CASSMTGPGYTF
TGTGCCAGTAGTATGACAGGGCCTGGCTACACCTTC
>TRBV2|TRBD1|TRBJ1-2|NA
CASLKPLQGAIGYTF
TGTGCCAGCTTAAAACCCCTCCAGGGGGCGATTGGCTACACCTTC
>TRBV4-1|TRBD1|TRBJ1-1|NA
CASSHLGQMNTEAFF
TGCGCCAGCAGCCACCTGGGACAGATGAACACTGAAGCTTTCTTT
>TRBV4-3|TRBD1|TRBJ2-1|NA
CASSRGTGWDEQFF
TGCGCCAGCAGCCGGGGGACAGGGTGGGATGAGCAGTTCTTC